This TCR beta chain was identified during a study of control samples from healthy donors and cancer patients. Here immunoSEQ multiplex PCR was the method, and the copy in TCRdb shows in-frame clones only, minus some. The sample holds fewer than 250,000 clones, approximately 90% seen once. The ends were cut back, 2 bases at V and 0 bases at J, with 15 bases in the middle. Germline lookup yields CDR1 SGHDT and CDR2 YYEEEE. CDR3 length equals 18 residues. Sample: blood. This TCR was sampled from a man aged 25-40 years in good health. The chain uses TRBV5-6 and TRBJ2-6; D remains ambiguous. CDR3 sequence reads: CASSLGGSSYSGANVLTF. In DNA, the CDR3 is TGTGCCAGCAGCTTAGGCGGTTCCTCCTACTCTGGGGCCAACGTCCTGACTTTC. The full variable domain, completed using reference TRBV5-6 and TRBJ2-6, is DAGVTQSPTHLIKTRGQQVTLRCSPKSGHDTVSWYQQALGQGPQFIFQYYEEEERQRGNFPDRFSGHQFPNYSSELNVNALLLGDSALYLCASSLGGSSYSGANVLTFGAGSRLTVL.